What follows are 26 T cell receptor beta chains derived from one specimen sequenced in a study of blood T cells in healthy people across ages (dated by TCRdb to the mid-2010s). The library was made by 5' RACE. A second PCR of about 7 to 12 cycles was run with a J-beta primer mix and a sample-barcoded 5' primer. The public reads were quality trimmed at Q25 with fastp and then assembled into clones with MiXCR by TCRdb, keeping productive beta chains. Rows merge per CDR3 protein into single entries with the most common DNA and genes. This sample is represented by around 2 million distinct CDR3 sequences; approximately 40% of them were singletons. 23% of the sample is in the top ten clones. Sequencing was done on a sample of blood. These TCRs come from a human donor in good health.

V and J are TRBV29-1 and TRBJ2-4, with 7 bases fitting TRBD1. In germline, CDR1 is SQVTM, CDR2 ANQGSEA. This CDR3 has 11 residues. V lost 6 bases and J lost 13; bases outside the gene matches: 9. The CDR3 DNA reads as TGCAGCGTCGAGGGGGCGCAAGAGCAGTACTTC. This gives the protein CSVEGAQEQYF.

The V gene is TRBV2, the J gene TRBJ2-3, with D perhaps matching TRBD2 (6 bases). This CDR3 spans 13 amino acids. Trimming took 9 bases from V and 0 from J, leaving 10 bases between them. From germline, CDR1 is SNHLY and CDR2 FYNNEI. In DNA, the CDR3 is TGTGCCAGTGAAGGGACTAGCACAGATACGCAGTATTTT. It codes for CASEGTSTDTQYF.

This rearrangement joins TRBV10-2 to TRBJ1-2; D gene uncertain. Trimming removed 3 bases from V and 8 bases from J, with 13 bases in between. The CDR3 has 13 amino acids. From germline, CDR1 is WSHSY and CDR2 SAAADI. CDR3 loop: CASSERQAEGYTF. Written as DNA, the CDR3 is TGCGCCAGCAGTGAACGGCAGGCGGAGGGCTACACCTTC.

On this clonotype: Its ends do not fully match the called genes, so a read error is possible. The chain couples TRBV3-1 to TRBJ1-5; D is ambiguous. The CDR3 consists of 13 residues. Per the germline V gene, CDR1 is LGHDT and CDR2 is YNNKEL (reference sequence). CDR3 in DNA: TGTGCCAGTAGCCAGGACTATAATCAGCCCCAGCATTTT. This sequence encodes CASSQDYNQPQHF.

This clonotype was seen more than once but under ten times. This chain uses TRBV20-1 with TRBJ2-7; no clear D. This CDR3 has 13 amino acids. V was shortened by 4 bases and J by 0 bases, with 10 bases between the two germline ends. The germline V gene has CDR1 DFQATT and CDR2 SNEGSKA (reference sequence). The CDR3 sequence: CSAKIPGSYEQYF. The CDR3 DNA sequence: TGCAGTGCTAAGATTCCAGGCTCCTACGAGCAGTACTTC.

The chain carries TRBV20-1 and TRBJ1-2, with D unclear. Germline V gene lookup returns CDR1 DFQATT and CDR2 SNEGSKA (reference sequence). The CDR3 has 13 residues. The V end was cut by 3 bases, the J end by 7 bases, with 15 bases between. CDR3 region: CSASYPGKSGYTF. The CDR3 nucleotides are TGCAGTGCTAGTTATCCCGGGAAGAGTGGCTACACCTTC.

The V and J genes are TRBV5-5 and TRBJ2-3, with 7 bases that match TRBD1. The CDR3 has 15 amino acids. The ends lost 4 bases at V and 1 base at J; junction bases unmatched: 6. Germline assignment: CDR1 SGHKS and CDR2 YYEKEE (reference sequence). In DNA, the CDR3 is TGTGCCAGCAGCCGAGCAACAGGGGGCACAGATACGCAGTATTTT. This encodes CASSRATGGTDTQYF.

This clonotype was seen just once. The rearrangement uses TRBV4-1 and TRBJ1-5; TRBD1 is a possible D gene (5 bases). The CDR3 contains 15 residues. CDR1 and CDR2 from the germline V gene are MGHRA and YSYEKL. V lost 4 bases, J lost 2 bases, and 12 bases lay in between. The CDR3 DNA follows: TGCGCCAGCAGCCGAGACCTAGGGGGCAATCAGCCCCAGCATTTT. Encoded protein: CASSRDLGGNQPQHF.

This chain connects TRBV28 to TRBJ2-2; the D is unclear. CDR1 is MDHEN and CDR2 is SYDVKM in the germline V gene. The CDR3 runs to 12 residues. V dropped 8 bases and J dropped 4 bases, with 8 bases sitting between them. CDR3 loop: CASRRATGELFF. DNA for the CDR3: TGTGCCAGCCGTCGGGCCACCGGGGAGCTGTTTTTT.

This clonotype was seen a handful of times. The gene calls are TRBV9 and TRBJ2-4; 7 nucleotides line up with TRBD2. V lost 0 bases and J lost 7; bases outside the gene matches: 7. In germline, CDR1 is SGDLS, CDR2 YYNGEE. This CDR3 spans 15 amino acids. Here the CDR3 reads CASSVGGSGKNIQYF. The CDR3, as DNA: TGTGCCAGCAGCGTAGGGGGGAGCGGGAAGAACATTCAGTACTTC.

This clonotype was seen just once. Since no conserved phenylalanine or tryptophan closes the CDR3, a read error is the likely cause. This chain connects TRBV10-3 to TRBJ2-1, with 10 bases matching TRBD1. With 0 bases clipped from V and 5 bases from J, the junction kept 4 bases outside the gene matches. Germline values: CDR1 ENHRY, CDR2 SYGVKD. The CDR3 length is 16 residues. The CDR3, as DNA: TGTGCCATCAGTGAGTCCGGGACAGGGGAGGACAATGAGCAGTTCTTA. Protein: CAISESGTGEDNEQFL.

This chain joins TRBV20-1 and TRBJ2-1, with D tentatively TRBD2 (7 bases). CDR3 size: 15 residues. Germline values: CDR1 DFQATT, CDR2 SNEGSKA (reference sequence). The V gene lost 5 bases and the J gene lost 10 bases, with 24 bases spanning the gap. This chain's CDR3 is CSAGRRGGLTGEQFF. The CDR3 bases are TGCAGTGCTGGGCGGAGGGGGGGCCTCACAGGGGAGCAGTTCTTC.

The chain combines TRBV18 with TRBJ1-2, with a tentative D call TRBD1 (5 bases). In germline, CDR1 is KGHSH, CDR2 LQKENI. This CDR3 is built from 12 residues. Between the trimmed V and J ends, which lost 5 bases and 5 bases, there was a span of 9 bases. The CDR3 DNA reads TGTGCCAGCTCAATCGGGGCTTATGGCTACACCTTC. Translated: CASSIGAYGYTF.

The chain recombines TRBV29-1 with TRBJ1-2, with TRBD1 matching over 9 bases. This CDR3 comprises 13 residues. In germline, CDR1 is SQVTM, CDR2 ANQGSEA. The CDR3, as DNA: TGCCTGACCGACAGGGGGGCTCAGGATGGCTACACCTTC. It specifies CLTDRGAQDGYTF.

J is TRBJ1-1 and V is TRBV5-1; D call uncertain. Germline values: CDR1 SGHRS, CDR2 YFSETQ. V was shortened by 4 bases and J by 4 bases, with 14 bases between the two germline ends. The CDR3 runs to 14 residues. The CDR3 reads CASSPYGGFTEAFF. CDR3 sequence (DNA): TGCGCCAGCAGCCCTTACGGAGGGTTCACTGAAGCTTTCTTT. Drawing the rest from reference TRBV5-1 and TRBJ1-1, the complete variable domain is KAGVTQTPRYLIKTRGQQVTLSCSPISGHRSVSWYQQTPGQGLQFLFEYFSETQRNKGNFPGRFSGRQFSNSRSEMNVSTLELGDSALYLCASSPYGGFTEAFFGQGTRLTVV.

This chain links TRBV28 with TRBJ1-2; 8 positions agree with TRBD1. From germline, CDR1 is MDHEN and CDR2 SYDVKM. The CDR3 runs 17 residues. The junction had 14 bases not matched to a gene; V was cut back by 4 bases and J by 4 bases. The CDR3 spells CASSSLKGQAALYGYTF. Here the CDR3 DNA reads TGTGCCAGCAGTTCGTTAAAGGGACAGGCGGCCCTCTATGGCTACACCTTC.

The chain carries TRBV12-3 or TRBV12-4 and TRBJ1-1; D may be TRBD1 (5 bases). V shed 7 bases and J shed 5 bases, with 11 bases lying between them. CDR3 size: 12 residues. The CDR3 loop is CASTRTRTEAFF. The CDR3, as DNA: TGTGCCAGCACTAGGACACGGACTGAAGCTTTCTTT.

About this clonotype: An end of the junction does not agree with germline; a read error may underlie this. CDR3 protein: CASSYSGTSRTDTQYF. The CDR3 bases are TGCGCCAGCAGTTACTCCGGGACGTCTCGCACAGATACGCAGTATTTT. This rearrangement joins TRBV6-2 or TRBV6-3 to TRBJ2-3; the D gene could be TRBD1 or TRBD2 (5 bases each). There are 16 residues in the CDR3. The germline gives CDR1 MNHEY, CDR2 SVGEGT.

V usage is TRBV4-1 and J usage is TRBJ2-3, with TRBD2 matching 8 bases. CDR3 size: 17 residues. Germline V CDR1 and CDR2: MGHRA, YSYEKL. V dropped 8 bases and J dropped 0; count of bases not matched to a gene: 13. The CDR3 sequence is CASHLSGGPLSTDTQYF. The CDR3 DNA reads TGCGCCAGCCACCTGAGCGGGGGACCCCTTAGCACAGATACGCAGTATTTT.

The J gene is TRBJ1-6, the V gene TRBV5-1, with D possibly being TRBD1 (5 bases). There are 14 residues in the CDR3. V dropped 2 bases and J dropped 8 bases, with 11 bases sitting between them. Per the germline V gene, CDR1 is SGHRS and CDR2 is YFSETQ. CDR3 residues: CASSFGGLDSPLHF. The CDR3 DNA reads TGCGCCAGCAGCTTTGGGGGACTGGATTCACCCCTCCACTTT.

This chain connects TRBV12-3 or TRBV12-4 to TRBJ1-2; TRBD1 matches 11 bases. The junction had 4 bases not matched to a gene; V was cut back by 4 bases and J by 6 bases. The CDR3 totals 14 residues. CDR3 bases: TGTGCCAGCAGTTCCCGGGACAGGGGGGATGGCTACACCTTC. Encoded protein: CASSSRDRGDGYTF.

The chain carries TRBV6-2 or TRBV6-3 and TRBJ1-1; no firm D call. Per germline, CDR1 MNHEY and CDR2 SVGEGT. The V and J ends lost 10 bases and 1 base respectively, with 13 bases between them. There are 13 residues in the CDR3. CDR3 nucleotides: TGTGCCACCGGAAGATCAGGGAACACTGAAGCTTTCTTT. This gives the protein CATGRSGNTEAFF.

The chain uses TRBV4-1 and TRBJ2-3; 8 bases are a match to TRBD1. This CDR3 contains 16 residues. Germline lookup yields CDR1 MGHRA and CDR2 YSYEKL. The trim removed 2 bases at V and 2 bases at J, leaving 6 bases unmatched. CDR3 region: CASSQLGQGYTDTQYF. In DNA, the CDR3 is TGCGCCAGCAGCCAACTCGGACAGGGTTACACAGATACGCAGTATTTT.

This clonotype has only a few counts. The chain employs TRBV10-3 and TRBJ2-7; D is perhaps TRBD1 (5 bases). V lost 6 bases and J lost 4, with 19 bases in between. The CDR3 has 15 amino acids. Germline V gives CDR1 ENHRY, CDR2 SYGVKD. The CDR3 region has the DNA TGTGCCATCAGGGGCAAGCAGGGCCGGGCTTACGAGCAGTACTTC. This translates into CAIRGKQGRAYEQYF.

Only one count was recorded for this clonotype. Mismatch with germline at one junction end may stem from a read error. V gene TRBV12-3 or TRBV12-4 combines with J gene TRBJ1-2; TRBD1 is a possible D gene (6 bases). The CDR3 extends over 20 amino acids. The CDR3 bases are TGTGCCAGCGGTTTAGATACCATGACCCCGGGGGCGCGAACTAACTATTGCTACACCTTC. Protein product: CASGLDTMTPGARTNYCYTF.

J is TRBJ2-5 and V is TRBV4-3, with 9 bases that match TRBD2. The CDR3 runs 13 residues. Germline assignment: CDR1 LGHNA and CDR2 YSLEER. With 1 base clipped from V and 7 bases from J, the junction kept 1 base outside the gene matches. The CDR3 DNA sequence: TGCGCCAGCAGCCAAGTTAGCGGGGGGACCCAGTACTTC. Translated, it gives CASSQVSGGTQYF.